This is a list of T cell receptor beta chains from one sample in a study of blood T cells in healthy people across ages. A single record per CDR3 protein comes from TCRdb applying MiXCR to the 5' RACE reads. This sample has around 1.1 million distinct CDR3 sequences, with around two fifths found just once. The specimen sequenced was blood. These TCRs come from a man aged 18 to 29 in good health. Each CDR3 is given with its conserved first and last residue. Each record gives: J gene, D gene, clone size, V gene, CDR3 protein, CDR3 DNA. The D gene is left open where the match is weak. Clone size is given for some rows only: seen once, a few or many times, or a class if the clone is expanded.

TRBJ2-2,TRBD2,.,TRBV12-3/TRBV12-4,CASKLAVNTGELFF,TGTGCCAGCAAACTAGCGGTAAACACCGGGGAGCTGTTTTTT
TRBJ2-5,.,.,TRBV5-1,CANSLTDVQETQYF,TGCGCCAACAGCTTGACCGACGTACAAGAGACCCAGTACTTC
TRBJ1-2,TRBD1,few,TRBV7-6,CASSQNPTGVGYTF,TGTGCCAGCAGCCAAAACCCGACAGGGGTCGGCTACACCTTC
TRBJ1-1,TRBD1,once,TRBV29-1,CSAGDRAPSEAFF,TGCAGCGCTGGGGACAGGGCACCCTCTGAAGCTTTCTTT
TRBJ1-2,.,.,TRBV28,CASSMLRRGIYGYTF,TGTGCCAGCAGCATGCTACGAAGGGGGATCTATGGCTACACCTTC
TRBJ2-5,.,.,TRBV20-1,CSATDRLIETQYF,TGCAGTGCCACAGACCGCCTTATCGAGACCCAGTACTTC
TRBJ1-5,.,few,TRBV20-1,CSAKVLGGDQPQHF,TGCAGTGCTAAAGTCCTGGGTGGGGATCAGCCCCAGCATTTT
TRBJ2-1,.,few,TRBV5-5,CASSLAPRSDNEQFF,TGTGCCAGCAGCTTGGCCCCAAGGTCGGACAATGAGCAGTTCTTC
TRBJ1-5,TRBD1,.,TRBV5-1,CASSSGQGIQPQHF,TGCGCCAGCAGCAGTGGACAGGGTATCCAGCCCCAGCATTTT
TRBJ2-2,TRBD1,few,TRBV6-5,CASSYSGTGFTGELFF,TGTGCCAGCAGTTACTCCGGGACAGGGTTCACCGGGGAGCTGTTTTTT
TRBJ2-7,.,few,TRBV7-2,CASSTPDTSYEQYF,TGTGCCAGCAGCACCCCGGACACTTCCTACGAGCAGTACTTC
TRBJ1-1,.,.,TRBV20-1,CSARVPRENTEAFF,TGCAGTGCTAGAGTCCCCAGGGAGAACACTGAAGCTTTCTTT
TRBJ2-5,TRBD2,few,TRBV7-2,CASSLSLAGGPSKTQYF,TGTGCCAGCAGCTTATCACTAGCGGGGGGGCCTTCGAAGACCCAGTACTTC
TRBJ1-1,TRBD1,.,TRBV7-2,CASSPRTGAMNTEAFF,TGTGCCAGCAGCCCCCGGACAGGGGCCATGAACACTGAAGCTTTCTTT
TRBJ2-1,.,few,TRBV5-1,CASSFLGGLAYNEQFF,TGCGCCAGCAGCTTCTTAGGCGGGCTAGCCTACAATGAGCAGTTCTTC
TRBJ1-1,.,few,TRBV4-1,CASSQVGGETEAFF,TGCGCCAGCAGCCAAGTGGGGGGTGAAACTGAAGCTTTCTTT
TRBJ2-1,TRBD1,many,TRBV29-1,CSVEPHGTARDNEQFF,TGCAGCGTTGAACCCCACGGGACAGCTAGGGACAATGAGCAGTTCTTC
TRBJ1-1,.,.,TRBV6-2/TRBV6-3,CASSAPLGGTEAFF,TGTGCCAGCAGTGCACCTTTGGGGGGCACTGAAGCTTTCTTT
TRBJ1-1,TRBD1,few,TRBV20-1,CSARDPTGTSPEAFF,TGCAGTGCTAGAGACCCGACAGGGACATCCCCTGAAGCTTTCTTT
TRBJ1-6,TRBD1,.,TRBV20-1,CSALTGADNSPLHF,TGCAGTGCTCTCACAGGGGCCGATAATTCACCCCTCCACTTT
TRBJ2-7,TRBD2,.,TRBV4-1,CASSPQAGGSSSYNEQYF,TGCGCCAGCAGCCCTCAAGCGGGGGGGTCCAGCTCCTACAATGAGCAGTACTTC
TRBJ2-1,.,.,TRBV12-3/TRBV12-4,CASREGHLYNEQFF,TGTGCCAGCAGAGAGGGACATCTCTACAATGAGCAGTTCTTC
TRBJ1-5,TRBD1,few,TRBV6-6,CASSYQSDRGAQPQHF,TGTGCCAGCAGTTATCAATCGGACAGGGGGGCTCAGCCCCAGCATTTT
TRBJ2-7,TRBD2,.,TRBV5-1,CASSLLAGGFYEQYF,TGCGCCAGCAGCTTACTAGCGGGAGGTTTCTACGAGCAGTACTTC
TRBJ2-3,.,once,TRBV6-2/TRBV6-3,CASRYLTSTDTQYF,TGTGCCAGCAGGTATCTGACGAGCACAGATACGCAGTATTTT
TRBJ2-3,.,.,TRBV20-1,CSARGAVTGTQYF,TGCAGTGCTAGGGGGGCAGTCACAGGTACGCAGTATTTT
TRBJ1-2,TRBD1,few,TRBV7-9,CAGDRAVYGYTF,TGTGCCGGCGACAGGGCGGTCTATGGCTACACCTTC
TRBJ1-6,.,few,TRBV27,CASKREEDYSPLHF,TGTGCCAGCAAAAGGGAGGAAGATTATTCACCCCTCCACTTT
TRBJ1-2,.,few,TRBV15,CATSYLDSDYGYTF,TGTGCCACCAGCTACCTGGACAGTGACTATGGCTACACCTTC
TRBJ1-2,.,few,TRBV27,CASSPGRTGEANYGYTF,TGTGCCAGCAGCCCGGGCAGGACCGGAGAAGCTAACTATGGCTACACCTTC
TRBJ1-5,.,few,TRBV15,CATSRGVESNQPQHF,TGTGCCACCAGCAGAGGAGTAGAAAGCAATCAGCCCCAGCATTTT
TRBJ2-1,.,.,TRBV6-5,CASSTSRNEQFF,TGTGCCAGCAGTACCAGCCGGAATGAGCAGTTCTTC
TRBJ2-3,.,.,TRBV6-2/TRBV6-3,CASSFARTQYF,TGTGCCAGCAGTTTCGCAAGAACGCAGTATTTT
TRBJ1-2,.,.,TRBV6-1,CASSDWQGAGYTF,TGTGCCAGCAGTGATTGGCAGGGTGCTGGCTACACCTTC
TRBJ2-4,.,once,TRBV7-9,CASSGRAALAKNIQYF,TGTGCCAGCAGCGGTCGGGCCGCCCTAGCCAAAAACATTCAGTACTTC
TRBJ2-5,TRBD1,.,TRBV20-1,CSASSPGQGNNEQYF,TGCAGTGCTAGCTCCCCGGGACAGGGGAACAATGAGCAGTACTTC
TRBJ2-1,.,.,TRBV5-1,CASSLWGDEQFF,TGCGCCAGCAGCTTGTGGGGGGATGAGCAGTTCTTC